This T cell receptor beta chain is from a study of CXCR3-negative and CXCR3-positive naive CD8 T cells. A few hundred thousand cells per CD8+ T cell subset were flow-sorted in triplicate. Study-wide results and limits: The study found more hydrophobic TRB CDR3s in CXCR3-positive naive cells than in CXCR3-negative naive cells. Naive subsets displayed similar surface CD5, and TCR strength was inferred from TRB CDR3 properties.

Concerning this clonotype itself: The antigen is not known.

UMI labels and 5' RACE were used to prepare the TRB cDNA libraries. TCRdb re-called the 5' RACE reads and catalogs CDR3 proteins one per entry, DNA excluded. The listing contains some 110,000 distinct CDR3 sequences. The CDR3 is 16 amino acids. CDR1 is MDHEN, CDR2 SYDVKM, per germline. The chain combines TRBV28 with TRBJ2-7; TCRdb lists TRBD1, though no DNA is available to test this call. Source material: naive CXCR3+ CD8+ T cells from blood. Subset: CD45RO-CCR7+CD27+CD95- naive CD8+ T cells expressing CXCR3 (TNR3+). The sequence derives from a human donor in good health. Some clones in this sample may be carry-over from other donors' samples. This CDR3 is CASSLGWGRGFHEQYF.